This entry lists 6 T cell receptor beta chains sequenced from one sample in a study of CD8 T cells in Susac syndrome. Reverse transcription of roughly 0.5 to 1 ug RNA used random hexamers. TCRdb re-analysed the immunoSEQ multiplex PCR reads in MiXCR, keeping a single row per CDR3 protein. The profile shows 160,000 or so distinct CDR3 sequences, roughly 94% of them singletons. What was sequenced was CD4+ T cells from PBMCs. These receptors were obtained from a human donor with multiple sclerosis.

V gene TRBV7-8 combines with J gene TRBJ2-2; possible D gene TRBD1, 6 bases. CDR1 is SGHVS and CDR2 is FQNEAQ in the germline V gene. CDR3 length: 14 amino acids. Trimming removed 2 bases at V and 6 bases at J, with 10 bases between. CDR3 nucleotide sequence: TGTGCCAGCAGCTTAAGACAGGTTCCCGGGGAGCTGTTTTTT. Encoded protein: CASSLRQVPGELFF.

The rearrangement uses TRBV11-2 and TRBJ2-2, with 9 bases identical to TRBD2. The CDR3 loop spans 17 amino acids. Germline CDR1 is SGHAT and CDR2 is FQNNGV. V dropped 2 bases and J dropped 4; count of bases not matched to a gene: 8. The CDR3 coding sequence is TGTGCCAGCAGCTTAATAGCGGGAGTGGAAGGCACCGGGGAGCTGTTTTTT. Protein sequence: CASSLIAGVEGTGELFF. Based on the CDR3 plus reference TRBV11-2 and TRBJ2-2, the full variable domain is EAGVAQSPRYKIIEKRQSVAFWCNPISGHATLYWYQQILGQGPKLLIQFQNNGVVDDSQLPKDRFSAERLKGVDSTLKIQPAKLEDSAVYLCASSLIAGVEGTGELFFGEGSRLTVL.

This chain uses TRBV7-2 with TRBJ2-5; TRBD2 might be the D (6 bases). This CDR3 comprises 14 residues. V lost 1 base and J 3 bases, leaving 9 bases between the germline ends. CDR1 is SGHTA, CDR2 FQGNSA, per germline. The CDR3 DNA sequence: TGTGCCAGCAGCTTAGAGCGCGGGGAAGAGACCCAGTACTTC. The encoded protein is CASSLERGEETQYF. The full variable domain, completed using reference TRBV7-2 and TRBJ2-5, is GAGVSQSPSNKVTEKGKDVELRCDPISGHTALYWYRQSLGQGLEFLIYFQGNSAPDKSGLPSDRFSAERTGGSVSTLTIQRTQQEDSAVYLCASSLERGEETQYFGPGTRLLVL.

This chain links TRBV6-6 with TRBJ2-1, with D perhaps matching TRBD1 or TRBD2 (6 bases each). The CDR3 is made up of 15 amino acids. Germline V lookup: CDR1 MNHNY, CDR2 SVGAGI (reference sequence). Trimming took off 6 bases at V and 7 bases at J, with 19 bases between the two ends. CDR3 protein: CASSSPVGGMNEQFF. Here the CDR3 DNA reads TGTGCCAGCAGCTCGCCTGTGGGGGGCATGAATGAGCAGTTCTTC.

This clonotype has more than one count but fewer than ten. The chain carries TRBV19 and TRBJ1-2, with 7 positions matching TRBD1. CDR1 is LNHDA, CDR2 SQIVND, per germline (reference sequence). There are 12 residues in the CDR3. Unmatched junction bases numbered 3, after V lost 8 bases and J lost 3 bases. The CDR3 sequence: CASRDSYYGYTF. In DNA, the CDR3 is TGTGCCAGTCGGGACAGCTACTATGGCTACACCTTC.

The gene calls are TRBV7-3 and TRBJ2-1, with 7 bases fitting TRBD2. V trimming: 2 bases; J trimming: 10 bases; junction bases outside the gene matches: 2. The CDR3 has 12 amino acids. Germline V gene data show CDR1 as SGHTA and CDR2 as FQGTGA. CDR3 region: CASSLGREEQFF. The CDR3 DNA follows: TGTGCCAGCAGCTTAGGGAGGGAAGAGCAGTTCTTC.